This T cell receptor beta chain came from a study of early T cells in non-severe SARS-CoV-2 infection. Overall study context: Sequenced material consisted of bulk RNA (from unsorted whole blood), and chains were unpaired.

The ends lost 3 bases at V and 4 bases at J; junction bases unmatched: 2. The CDR3 length is 13 residues. Germline V gene sequence: CDR1 LGHNA, CDR2 YNFKEQ. Individual cDNA molecules carried attached unique molecular identifiers. TCRdb independently ran MiXCR on the 5' RACE reads; one entry per CDR3 protein. Of around 29,000 distinct CDR3 sequences in the sample, around 5% were seen once. This sequence was found in an adult who was a healthcare worker with PCR-confirmed SARS-CoV-2 infection or an uninfected control (not recorded which). The chain links TRBV4-2 to TRBJ2-7, with 8 bases aligning to TRBD2. The specimen was whole blood. The CDR3 DNA reads as TGTGCCAGCAGCCAGAGACTAGCGTACGAGCAGTACTTC. This sequence encodes CASSQRLAYEQYF.